This T cell receptor (beta chain) was sequenced during a study of cytomegalovirus exposure and HLA in healthy donors. V was pared by 0 bases and J by 6 bases, with 10 bases between. The CDR3 is made up of 13 amino acids. The germline gives CDR1 SGHNT, CDR2 YYREEE (reference sequence). Primers for the PCR totalled 60 Vbeta and 13 Jbeta. Data came from immunoSEQ multiplex PCR; TCRdb stores just in-frame clones and leaves some out. The sample includes more than 200,000 clones. The chain is built from TRBV5-4 and TRBJ2-7; D is perhaps TRBD1 (6 bases). The origin of this receptor is a woman in her 30s in good health and CMV-seropositive. Sample: PBMCs. The CDR3 protein is CASSLVDRLEQYF. Written as DNA, the CDR3 is TGTGCCAGCAGCTTGGTAGACAGGCTCGAGCAGTACTTC.